The 5 T cell receptor beta chains below all came from one sample that was sequenced in a study of blood T cell repertoires in COVID-19. Assay: immunoSEQ multiplex PCR; the TCRdb copy retains only in-frame clones and omits some. Of about 200,000 clones in the sample, 85% to 90% were seen once. The sample consisted of peripheral blood. These receptors were collected from a man between 18 and 35 years old with active or convalescent COVID-19.

The rearrangement uses TRBV19 and TRBJ1-4; TRBD1 matches at 9 bases. The length of the CDR3 is 17 residues. Germline trimming cut 8 bases from V and 7 bases from J; bases unmatched to any gene: 17. From germline, CDR1 is LNHDA and CDR2 SQIVND (reference sequence). CDR3 bases: TGTGCCAGTTCCCGGACAGGGGCCTCCCAGAGGGGTGAAAAACTGTTTTTT. Translated, it gives CASSRTGASQRGEKLFF. The whole variable domain, remainder taken from reference TRBV19 and TRBJ1-4, is DGGITQSPKYLFRKEGQNVTLSCEQNLNHDAMYWYRQDPGQGLRLIYYSQIVNDFQKGDIAEGYSVSREKKESFPLTVTSAQKNPTAFYLCASSRTGASQRGEKLFFGSGTQLSVL.

This clone was counted between two and nine times. The gene calls are TRBV19 and TRBJ1-5; weak D call: TRBD1 (5 bases). Germline V CDR1 and CDR2: LNHDA, SQIVND (reference sequence). CDR3 length equals 18 residues. Trimming removed 6 bases from V and 3 bases from J, with 24 bases in between. The CDR3 sequence: CASSQRHRTGGYNQPQHF. The CDR3 coding sequence is TGTGCCAGTAGCCAACGACACCGGACGGGGGGGTACAATCAGCCCCAGCATTTT.

V usage is TRBV5-5 and J usage is TRBJ1-2; 9 bases are shared with TRBD1. The V gene end was trimmed by 0 bases and the J gene end by 5 bases; junction bases not matched to a gene: 5. This CDR3 contains 15 residues. Germline CDR1 SGHKS, CDR2 YYEKEE (reference sequence). Written as DNA, the CDR3 is TGTGCCAGCAGCTTGGGACAGGGGGATGAGTATGGCTACACCTTC. Residues: CASSLGQGDEYGYTF.

The chain is built from TRBV6-5 and TRBJ2-1; 9 bases align to TRBD2. Germline CDR1 and CDR2: MNHEY and SVGAGI. V gave up 2 bases and J gave up 7 bases; unmatched junction bases: 6. CDR3 length equals 15 residues. The CDR3 nucleotides read TGTGCCAGCAGTTACGGGGCTAGCGGGAAGAATGAGCAGTTCTTC. This encodes CASSYGASGKNEQFF.

The V gene is TRBV27, the J gene TRBJ2-1; 9 bases are shared with TRBD1. Germline CDR1 MNHEY, CDR2 SMNVEV (reference sequence). The CDR3 is 15 amino acids. Trimming took 5 bases from V and 6 from J; bases not matched to a gene: 8. The CDR3 region is CASSLQGQGGNEQFF. DNA for the CDR3: TGTGCCAGCAGTCTACAGGGACAGGGAGGCAATGAGCAGTTCTTC.